This T cell receptor beta chain was recorded in a study of blood T cell repertoires in COVID-19 (dated by TCRdb to the early 2020s). Regarding the study in general: The collaborator samples originated in the United States, Italy and Spain and spanned the acute and convalescent phases of COVID-19. The samples were drawn from two sources: the first 160 participants of the ongoing ImmuneRACE study, and 1,000 to 1,500 subjects contributed by 6 global collaborators. Subjects who had been exposed to COVID-19, were actively infected with it, or had recovered from it provided the deeply sampled blood TCRbeta repertoires that made up the dataset. The prospective study material was composed of cDNA or gDNA derived from T cells, B-cell-depleted T cells, or PBMCs. A freely available public database, intended as a resource for researchers studying the immune response to SARS-CoV-2, is where the repertoires were released. Where available, HLA class I and class II types were taken from metadata supplied by the sample provider and were not determined by assay-based typing. Nearly every sample came with metadata listing a de-identified subject ID, COVID-19 status, age in years and sex.

Concerning this clone itself: What antigen it recognizes has not been identified. Base qualities are not provided; no much larger clone lies one nucleotide away.

The paper's findings and limits, for the study overall: How much clinical and demographic metadata was included differed by source and by participant, and the metadata was provided uncurated.

CDR1 and CDR2 (SGHAT, FQDESV) derive from the germline V gene (reference sequence). From its cysteine to its phenylalanine, the CDR3 spans 16 amino acids. Only the CDR3 part of the read is kept: 48 bases, read in frame from the first base. From V the trimming removes 5 bases and from J it removes 4 bases, while the gene matches leave 4 bases of the junction unaccounted for. Whole blood was collected in K2EDTA tubes by collaborating institutions according to the institutions' own protocols. Collaborator samples were shipped for TCRbeta analysis as frozen whole blood, isolated PBMCs, or DNA extracted from either sample type. The immunoSEQ Assay, a bias-controlled multiplex PCR, was used to amplify TCRbeta CDR3 regions from genomic DNA. The original pipeline was this. Nucleated cell counts per sample were estimated from amplification of reference gene primers within the assay. To quantify the absolute abundance of each unique TCRbeta CDR3 rearrangement, sequence reads were collapsed and filtered. For each sample, productive Simpson clonality was calculated by taking the square root of Simpson's diversity index across productive rearrangements. TCRdb carries this immuneACCESS record with in-frame sequences only. Its versions omit some clonotypes, under half of them owing to an unresolved V gene in the studies checked, with the rest unexplained. V and J calls plus clone size are reproduced from that table; the DNA served to infer D and trimming. The table for this sample lists over 110,000 clones; 79% of them were counted only once. The ten largest clones represent about 3.6% of the sample.

This sequence originates from a man in his fifties or sixties with acute or convalescent COVID-19. The sequenced material came from peripheral blood. Recombination connected TRBV11-1 to TRBJ2-1, with 14 central nucleotides matching TRBD2. Here the CDR3 is given as CASSLGLAGVYNEQFF. The sequenced DNA: TGTGCCAGCAGCCTGGGACTAGCGGGAGTTTACAATGAGCAGTTCTTC. The reference TRBV11-1 and TRBJ2-1 proteins fill in what lies around the CDR3, so the full variable domain reads EAEVAQSPRYKITEKSQAVAFWCDPISGHATLYWYRQILGQGPELLVQFQDESVVDDSQLPKDRFSAERLKGVDSTLKIQPAELGDSAMYLCASSLGLAGVYNEQFFGPGTRLTVL.